These T cell receptor beta chains were read from a single sample in a study of T cell responses to AZD1222 COVID-19 vaccine. Clones were sequenced by immunoSEQ multiplex PCR, and TCRdb holds only the in-frame ones, with some missing. This sample yields 150,000 or so clones, of which 90% are seen a single time; more than 1.3% belongs to the top ten. Source: peripheral blood, taken on day 0 of AZD1222 vaccination. The receptors shown here come from an adult in good health. The CDR3 runs from the conserved cysteine through the conserved F or W. A D gene is named only where the DNA matches it firmly. Expanded clones are given a class, and other clones once, few, many or no size at all.

V: TRBV7-2; size: -; J: TRBJ1-2; D: -; CDR3: CASSLDTRGYGYTF; DNA: TGTGCCAGCAGCTTGGACACCCGGGGCTATGGCTACACCTTC
V: TRBV12-3/TRBV12-4; size: -; J: TRBJ1-2; D: -; CDR3: CASSLQGDYGYTF; DNA: TGTGCCAGCAGTTTACAAGGAGACTATGGCTACACCTTC
V: TRBV7-8; size: -; J: TRBJ2-5; D: -; CDR3: CASSFGRQETQYF; DNA: TGTGCCAGCAGCTTCGGCAGACAAGAGACCCAGTACTTC
V: TRBV12-3/TRBV12-4; size: -; J: TRBJ1-4; D: TRBD1; CDR3: CASSQGDAEKLFF; DNA: TGTGCCAGCAGTCAGGGGGATGCTGAAAAACTGTTTTTT
V: TRBV14; size: -; J: TRBJ1-1; D: TRBD1; CDR3: CASSGQGVTEAFF; DNA: TGTGCCAGCAGTGGACAGGGGGTTACTGAAGCTTTCTTT
V: TRBV12-3/TRBV12-4; size: -; J: TRBJ2-5; D: -; CDR3: CASSQASRETQYF; DNA: TGTGCCAGCAGCCAAGCGTCACGAGAGACCCAGTACTTC
V: TRBV19; size: -; J: TRBJ1-5; D: TRBD1; CDR3: CASSPPGQGNSNQPQHF; DNA: TGTGCCAGTAGTCCCCCGGGACAGGGAAATAGCAATCAGCCCCAGCATTTT
V: TRBV5-1; size: -; J: TRBJ1-4; D: -; CDR3: CASSLLGDEKLFF; DNA: TGCGCCAGCAGCTTGCTTGGGGATGAAAAACTGTTTTTT
V: TRBV6-1; size: -; J: TRBJ2-7; D: -; CDR3: CASSESEIVTYEQYF; DNA: TGTGCCAGCAGTGAAAGCGAGATAGTCACCTACGAGCAGTACTTC
V: TRBV28; size: -; J: TRBJ2-2; D: -; CDR3: CASMSPEGTGELFF; DNA: TGTGCCAGCATGAGCCCCGAGGGCACCGGGGAGCTGTTTTTT
V: TRBV9; size: -; J: TRBJ1-5; D: -; CDR3: CASSGLGGSSNQPQHF; DNA: TGTGCCAGCAGCGGCCTCGGGGGGTCAAGCAATCAGCCCCAGCATTTT
V: TRBV30; size: -; J: TRBJ2-7; D: TRBD1; CDR3: CAWSVTGTGFYEQYF; DNA: TGTGCCTGGAGTGTCACCGGGACAGGGTTCTACGAGCAGTACTTC
V: TRBV16; size: -; J: TRBJ1-1; D: -; CDR3: CASSQSTANTEAFF; DNA: TGTGCCAGCAGCCAATCAACAGCGAACACTGAAGCTTTCTTT
V: TRBV19; size: once; J: TRBJ1-2; D: -; CDR3: CASSSSGTSYGYTF; DNA: TGTGCCAGTAGTTCATCCGGGACATCCTATGGCTACACCTTC
V: TRBV6-4; size: few; J: TRBJ1-6; D: -; CDR3: CASSDGTDNSPLHF; DNA: TGTGCCAGCAGTGACGGGACGGACAATTCACCCCTCCACTTT
V: TRBV7-9; size: -; J: TRBJ1-1; D: -; CDR3: CASRSGTQVTEAFF; DNA: TGTGCCAGCAGGTCCGGGACTCAAGTCACTGAAGCTTTCTTT
V: TRBV7-3; size: -; J: TRBJ2-1; D: TRBD2; CDR3: CASSSGLAGYNEQFF; DNA: TGTGCCAGCAGCTCCGGACTAGCGGGATACAATGAGCAGTTCTTC
V: TRBV5-5; size: once; J: TRBJ2-7; D: -; CDR3: CASSLGRTSYEQYF; DNA: TGTGCCAGCAGCTTGGGGAGAACCTCCTACGAGCAGTACTTC
V: TRBV11-2; size: -; J: TRBJ2-5; D: -; CDR3: CASSVLSETQYF; DNA: TGTGCCAGCAGCGTCCTATCGGAGACCCAGTACTTC
V: TRBV19; size: -; J: TRBJ1-2; D: -; CDR3: CASSHRAVGYTF; DNA: TGTGCCAGTAGCCACCGTGCGGTCGGCTACACCTTC
V: TRBV11-3; size: -; J: TRBJ2-3; D: -; CDR3: CASSPRRRQDTQYF; DNA: TGTGCCAGCAGCCCCAGACGACGGCAAGATACGCAGTATTTT
V: TRBV7-3; size: -; J: TRBJ2-2; D: -; CDR3: CASSSGLLTGELFF; DNA: TGTGCCAGCAGCTCGGGACTTCTCACCGGGGAGCTGTTTTTT
V: TRBV19; size: -; J: TRBJ1-5; D: -; CDR3: CASNPASRVHQPQHF; DNA: TGTGCCAGTAATCCCGCCAGCAGGGTCCATCAGCCCCAGCATTTT
V: TRBV28; size: -; J: TRBJ2-1; D: -; CDR3: CASSLPGRTHEQFF; DNA: TGTGCCAGCAGCCTCCCTGGCCGGACCCATGAGCAGTTCTTC
V: TRBV9; size: -; J: TRBJ2-3; D: -; CDR3: CASSVMESTDTQYF; DNA: TGTGCCAGCAGCGTAATGGAAAGCACAGATACGCAGTATTTT
V: TRBV7-9; size: -; J: TRBJ1-2; D: -; CDR3: CASSLLQEGGYTF; DNA: TGTGCCAGCAGCTTATTGCAGGAGGGGGGCTACACCTTC
V: TRBV11-3; size: -; J: TRBJ1-4; D: TRBD1; CDR3: CASSLQGVDEKLFF; DNA: TGTGCCAGCAGCCTACAGGGGGTTGACGAAAAACTGTTTTTT
V: TRBV18; size: once; J: TRBJ1-4; D: -; CDR3: CASSPGADEKLFF; DNA: TGTGCCAGCTCACCAGGGGCAGATGAAAAACTGTTTTTT
V: TRBV6-5; size: -; J: TRBJ1-6; D: -; CDR3: CASSRSSYNSPLHF; DNA: TGTGCCAGCAGTCGGAGCTCCTATAATTCACCCCTCCACTTT
V: TRBV28; size: -; J: TRBJ1-4; D: -; CDR3: CASSQRREKLFF; DNA: TGTGCCAGCAGCCAGAGGCGGGAAAAACTGTTTTTT
V: TRBV9; size: -; J: TRBJ1-3; D: -; CDR3: CASSPHLGQANTGNTIYF; DNA: TGTGCCAGCAGCCCCCACCTAGGCCAAGCTAATACTGGAAACACCATATATTTT
V: TRBV24-1; size: -; J: TRBJ2-1; D: TRBD2; CDR3: CATSDALAGGPGNEQFF; DNA: TGTGCCACCAGTGACGCTTTAGCGGGGGGGCCCGGGAATGAGCAGTTCTTC
V: TRBV7-8; size: -; J: TRBJ1-6; D: TRBD1; CDR3: CASTIQQGARNSPLHF; DNA: TGTGCCAGCACCATACAACAGGGGGCTAGGAATTCACCCCTCCACTTT
V: TRBV7-2; size: few; J: TRBJ1-4; D: TRBD1; CDR3: CASSQGAPTNEKLFF; DNA: TGTGCCAGCAGCCAGGGGGCCCCAACTAATGAAAAACTGTTTTTT
V: TRBV6-6; size: -; J: TRBJ1-4; D: -; CDR3: CASIGTAHEKLFF; DNA: TGTGCCAGCATCGGGACCGCCCATGAAAAACTGTTTTTT
V: TRBV5-1; size: -; J: TRBJ2-2; D: -; CDR3: CASSFGGNTGELFF; DNA: TGCGCCAGCAGCTTCGGGGGCAACACCGGGGAGCTGTTTTTT
V: TRBV5-1; size: -; J: TRBJ1-4; D: -; CDR3: CASSSGRTATNEKLFF; DNA: TGCGCCAGCAGCTCGGGACGGACTGCAACTAATGAAAAACTGTTTTTT
V: TRBV7-2; size: -; J: TRBJ2-3; D: TRBD2; CDR3: CASRKPAGGADTQYF; DNA: TGTGCCAGCAGGAAACCAGCGGGGGGGGCAGATACGCAGTATTTT
V: TRBV4-1; size: -; J: TRBJ2-7; D: -; CDR3: CASSQTPGSSYEQYF; DNA: TGCGCCAGCAGCCAAACACCGGGTTCCAGCTACGAGCAGTACTTC
V: TRBV9; size: -; J: TRBJ1-6; D: TRBD1; CDR3: CASSARGWTPLHF; DNA: TGTGCCAGCAGCGCCAGGGGGTGGACACCCCTCCACTTT
V: TRBV5-1; size: -; J: TRBJ2-7; D: TRBD2; CDR3: CASSSYGGLAGIYEQYF; DNA: TGCGCCAGCAGCTCCTACGGGGGACTAGCGGGGATCTACGAGCAGTACTTC
V: TRBV11-2; size: -; J: TRBJ1-2; D: -; CDR3: CASSLGLASYGYTF; DNA: TGTGCCAGCAGCTTAGGCTTGGCGTCCTATGGCTACACCTTC
V: TRBV28; size: once; J: TRBJ2-7; D: -; CDR3: CASSSRDFGSSYEQYF; DNA: TGTGCCAGCAGTTCCCGGGACTTCGGAAGCTCCTACGAGCAGTACTTC
V: TRBV10-2; size: -; J: TRBJ1-3; D: -; CDR3: CASSEMGWGNTIYF; DNA: TGCGCCAGCAGTGAGATGGGTTGGGGAAACACCATATATTTT
V: TRBV4-3; size: -; J: TRBJ2-3; D: -; CDR3: CASSQDRQSTDTQYF; DNA: TGCGCCAGCAGCCAAGACAGGCAGAGCACAGATACGCAGTATTTT
V: TRBV7-2; size: -; J: TRBJ2-1; D: TRBD2; CDR3: CASSLSYLTSGGANEQFF; DNA: TGTGCCAGCAGCCTGTCCTATCTTACTAGCGGGGGGGCCAATGAGCAGTTCTTC
V: TRBV27; size: -; J: TRBJ2-7; D: TRBD1; CDR3: CASRRTGGSYEQYF; DNA: TGTGCCAGCAGAAGGACAGGGGGCTCCTACGAGCAGTACTTC
V: TRBV5-4; size: -; J: TRBJ1-1; D: -; CDR3: CASSLADRFTEAFF; DNA: TGTGCCAGCAGCTTGGCCGACAGATTCACTGAAGCTTTCTTT
V: TRBV24-1; size: -; J: TRBJ2-7; D: -; CDR3: CATSDSGADEQYF; DNA: TGTGCCACCAGTGATTCAGGGGCTGACGAGCAGTACTTC
V: TRBV6-2/TRBV6-3; size: -; J: TRBJ1-1; D: -; CDR3: CASSYGRGAIGTEAFF; DNA: TGTGCCAGCAGTTACGGCAGGGGCGCCATAGGTACTGAAGCTTTCTTT